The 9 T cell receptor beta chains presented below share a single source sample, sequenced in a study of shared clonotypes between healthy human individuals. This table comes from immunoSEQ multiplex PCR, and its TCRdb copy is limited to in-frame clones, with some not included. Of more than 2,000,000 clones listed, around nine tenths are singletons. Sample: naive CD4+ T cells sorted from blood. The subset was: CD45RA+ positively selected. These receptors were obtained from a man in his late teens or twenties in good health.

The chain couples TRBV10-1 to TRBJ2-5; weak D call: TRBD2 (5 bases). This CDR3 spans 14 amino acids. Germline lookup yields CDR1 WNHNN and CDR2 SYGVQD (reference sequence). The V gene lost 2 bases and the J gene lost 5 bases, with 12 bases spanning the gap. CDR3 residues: CASSEGGPPETQYF. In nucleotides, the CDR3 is TGCGCCAGCAGTGAGGGCGGGCCCCCGGAGACCCAGTACTTC.

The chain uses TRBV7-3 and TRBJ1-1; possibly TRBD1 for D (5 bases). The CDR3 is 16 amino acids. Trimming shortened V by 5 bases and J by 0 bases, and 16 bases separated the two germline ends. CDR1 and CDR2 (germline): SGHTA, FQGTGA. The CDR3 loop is CASSKTGLRVNTEAFF. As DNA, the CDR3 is TGTGCCAGCAGCAAGACGGGGCTTCGAGTGAACACTGAAGCTTTCTTT.

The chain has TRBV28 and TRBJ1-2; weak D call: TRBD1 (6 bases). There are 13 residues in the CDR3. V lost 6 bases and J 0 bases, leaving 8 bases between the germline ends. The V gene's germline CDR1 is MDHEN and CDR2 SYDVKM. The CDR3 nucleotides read TGTGCCAGCAGGGGGGACACTAACTATGGCTACACCTTC. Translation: CASRGDTNYGYTF.

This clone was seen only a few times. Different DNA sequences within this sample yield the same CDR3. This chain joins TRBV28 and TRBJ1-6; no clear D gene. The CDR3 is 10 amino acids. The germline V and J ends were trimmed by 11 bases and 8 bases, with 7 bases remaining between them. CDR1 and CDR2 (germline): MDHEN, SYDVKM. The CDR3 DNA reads TGTGCCTCGGGGTATTCACCCCTCCACTTT. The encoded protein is CASGYSPLHF.

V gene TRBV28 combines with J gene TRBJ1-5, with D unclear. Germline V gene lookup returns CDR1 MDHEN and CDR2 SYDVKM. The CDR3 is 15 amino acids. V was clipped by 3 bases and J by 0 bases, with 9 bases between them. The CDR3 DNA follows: TGTGCCAGCAGTTTGCGAGGGAATAGCAATCAGCCCCAGCATTTT. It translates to CASSLRGNSNQPQHF.

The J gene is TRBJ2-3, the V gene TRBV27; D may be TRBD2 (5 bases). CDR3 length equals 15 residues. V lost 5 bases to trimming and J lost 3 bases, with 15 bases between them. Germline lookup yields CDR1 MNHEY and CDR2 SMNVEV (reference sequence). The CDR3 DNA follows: TGTGCCAGCAGTCCCCAGGAGCGGTGGACAGATACGCAGTATTTT. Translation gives CASSPQERWTDTQYF.

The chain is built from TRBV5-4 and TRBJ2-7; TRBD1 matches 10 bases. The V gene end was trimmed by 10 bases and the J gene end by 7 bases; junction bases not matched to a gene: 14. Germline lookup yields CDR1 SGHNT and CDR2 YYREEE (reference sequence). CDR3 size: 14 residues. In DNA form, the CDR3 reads TGTGCCTGTAGCTGGGGACAGGGGATTTTGGAGCAGTACTTC. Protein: CACSWGQGILEQYF. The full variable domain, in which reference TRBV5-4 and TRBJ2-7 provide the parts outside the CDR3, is ETGVTQSPTHLIKTRGQQVTLRCSSQSGHNTVSWYQQALGQGPQFIFQYYREEENGRGNFPPRFSGLQFPNYSSELNVNALELDDSALYLCACSWGQGILEQYFGPGTRLTVT.

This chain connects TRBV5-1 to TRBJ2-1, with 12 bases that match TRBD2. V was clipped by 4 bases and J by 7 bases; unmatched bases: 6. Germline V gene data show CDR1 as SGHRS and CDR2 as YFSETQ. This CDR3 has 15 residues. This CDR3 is CASSQLAGGRNEQFF. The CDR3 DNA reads TGCGCCAGCAGCCAACTAGCGGGAGGCCGAAATGAGCAGTTCTTC.

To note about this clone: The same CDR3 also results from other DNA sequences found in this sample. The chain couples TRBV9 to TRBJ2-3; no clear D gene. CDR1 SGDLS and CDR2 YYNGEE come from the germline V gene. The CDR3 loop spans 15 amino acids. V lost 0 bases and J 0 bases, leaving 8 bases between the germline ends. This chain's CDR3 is CASSVGSVSTDTQYF. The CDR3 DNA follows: TGTGCCAGCAGCGTAGGGTCCGTCAGCACAGATACGCAGTATTTT.